This is a list of T cell receptor delta chains from one sample in a study of in vitro expanded adult blood gammadelta T cells. TCRdb re-called the 5' RACE reads through CATT. Of about 190 delta-chain clones in the sample, about 43% are singletons; the top ten hold approximately 85%. Antigens of these TCRs are unknown. Sequencing used gamma-delta T cells from peripheral blood expanded in culture, obtained from an in vitro culture stimulated with HMBPP. The receptors here all came from an adult in good health. Each CDR3 is given with its conserved first and last residue. The D gene is left open where the match is weak. A row's size may be missing; if present it is once, few, many or a size class.

j_call d_call v_call clone_size cdr3_nt cdr3_aa
TRDJ1 TRDD3 TRDV2 hyperexpanded TGTGCCTGTGACCTACTGGGGGAGGAGTACACCGATAAACTCATCTTT CACDLLGEEYTDKLIF
TRDJ1 TRDD3 TRDV2 hyperexpanded TGTGCCTGTGACACCGTTTGGAGTCTGGGGGATAAAGGCGATAAACTCATCTTT CACDTVWSLGDKGDKLIF
TRDJ1 TRDD3 TRDV2 - TGTGCCTGTGACACCCTGCTTACTGGGGGATCGTCCGTGGATAAACTCATCTTT CACDTLLTGGSSVDKLIF
TRDJ1 TRDD3 TRDV2 hyperexpanded TGTGCCTGTGTCTTACTGGGGGTTGCCGATAAACTCATCTTT CACVLLGVADKLIF
TRDJ1 TRDD3 TRDV2 few TGTGCCTGTGACACTCTGGTGGGGGAACCGTACACTGATAAACTCATCTTT CACDTLVGEPYTDKLIF
TRDJ1 TRDD3 TRDV2 hyperexpanded TGTGCCTGTGACACCGTGGGGGATAATGGAAGGTACACCGATAAACTCATCTTT CACDTVGDNGRYTDKLIF
TRDJ1 TRDD3 TRDV2 hyperexpanded TGTGCCTGTGTCTCCCTGGGGGATACCGAGGGCGATAAACTCATCTTT CACVSLGDTEGDKLIF
TRDJ1 TRDD3 TRDV2 few TGTGCCTGTCCTACTGTACTGGGGGATACGCATATCACCGATAAACTCATCTTT CACPTVLGDTHITDKLIF
TRDJ1 TRDD3 TRDV2 hyperexpanded TGTGCCTGTGACACCGTGGCTGGGGGATACGCGAGGACCGATAAACTCATCTTT CACDTVAGGYARTDKLIF
TRDJ3 TRDD3 TRDV2 hyperexpanded TGTGCCTGTCCTACTGTACTGGGGGATCCAGACTCCTGGGACACCCGACAGATGTTTTTC CACPTVLGDPDSWDTRQMFF
TRDJ1 TRDD3 TRDV2 few TGTGCCTGTGACTCCGTAAGGGGGATAGGAAAGTACACCGATAAACTCATCTTT CACDSVRGIGKYTDKLIF
TRDJ1 - TRDV2 hyperexpanded TGTGCCTGTGACACCATCGGGTCGCGTACCGATAAACTCATCTTT CACDTIGSRTDKLIF
TRDJ1 TRDD3 TRDV2 large TGTGCCTGTGACGCCATCTTAGGTCCACTGGGGGATACGGGCGATAAACTCATCTTT CACDAILGPLGDTGDKLIF
TRDJ1 TRDD3 TRDV2 large TGTGCCTGTGACACCATAGGACTGGGGGATACCGATAAACTCATCTTT CACDTIGLGDTDKLIF
TRDJ3 TRDD3 TRDV2 large TGTGCCTGTGACACAACTGGGGGATACCGGACCTGGGACACCCGACAGATGTTTTTC CACDTTGGYRTWDTRQMFF
TRDJ1 TRDD3 TRDV2 few TGTGCCTGTGACACCTTACTGGGGGATACGACTTACACCGATAAACTCATCTTT CACDTLLGDTTYTDKLIF
TRDJ3 - TRDV2 large TGTGCCTGTGACACCGGCGGGCCCAGCTCCTGGGACACCCGACAGATGTTTTTC CACDTGGPSSWDTRQMFF